The TCR beta chain under discussion was sequenced for a study of CXCR3-negative and CXCR3-positive naive CD8 T cells. UMI-labeled TRB cDNA libraries were prepared by 5' RACE. From its re-call of the 5' RACE reads, TCRdb lists each CDR3 protein once, without DNA. Here the sample table reports about 98,000 distinct CDR3 sequences. Study results and caveats: For CXCR3-positive naive cells, TRB CDR3s were more hydrophobic than those of CXCR3-negative naive cells.

As to this clonotype: Its antigen remains unknown.

The CDR3 spans 14 residues. Germline assignment: CDR1 SGHDN and CDR2 FVKESK. The V call is TRBV14, the J call TRBJ1-2; the TCRdb call, TRBD1, lacks DNA for checking. This clonotype originated in a human donor in good health. Some clones in this sample may be carry-over from other donors' samples. Material: naive CXCR3+ CD8+ T cells from blood. Subset defined: CD45RO-CCR7+CD27+CD95- naive CD8+ T cells expressing CXCR3 (TNR3+). The CDR3 here is CASSRSGRVYGYTF.